A selection of T cell receptor beta chains follows, all from one sample in a study of CD8+CD57+ T cells in acquired aplastic anemia. TCRdb ran MiXCR on the reads and lists one entry per CDR3 protein. Seen here are roughly 200,000 distinct CDR3 sequences, around three fifths observed once, and the top ten hold roughly 50%. The source material was sorted CD4+, CD8+, or CD8+CD57+ T cells (not recorded which) from PBMCs. The receptor source for this set is a human donor with aplastic anemia. Both conserved end residues are part of each CDR3. Fields, in order: V gene, D gene, J gene, clone size, CDR3 protein, CDR3 DNA. D genes are given only for firm matches. Expanded clones get a size class; other rows say once, few or many, or leave the size out.

>TRBV6-5|-|TRBJ2-7|many
CASSSARFYEQYF
TGTGCCAGCAGTTCGGCCAGATTCTACGAGCAGTACTTC
>TRBV7-9|-|TRBJ1-2|-
CASSFRAKEMDYGYTF
TGTGCCAGCAGCTTCCGGGCTAAAGAGATGGACTATGGCTACACCTTC
>TRBV7-2|-|TRBJ2-7|few
CASSYISPSYEQYF
TGTGCCAGCAGCTATATAAGCCCTTCCTACGAGCAGTACTTC
>TRBV20-1|TRBD1|TRBJ1-2|-
CSARRTGGLYGYTF
TGCAGTGCTAGAAGGACAGGGGGACTATATGGCTACACCTTC
>TRBV7-9|-|TRBJ2-3|few
CASSPSGDTQYF
TGTGCCAGCAGCCCGTCAGGGGATACGCAGTATTTT
>TRBV4-1|TRBD1|TRBJ2-3|many
CASSLDREVVTDTQYF
TGCGCCAGCAGCCTGGACAGGGAGGTTGTCACAGATACGCAGTATTTT
>TRBV20-1|-|TRBJ2-3|-
CSAIRGIVADTQYF
TGCAGTGCTATTCGCGGGATAGTGGCAGATACGCAGTATTTT
>TRBV10-3|-|TRBJ2-2|few
CAIMDTGELFF
TGTGCCATCATGGACACCGGGGAGCTGTTTTTT
>TRBV2|TRBD1|TRBJ1-6|few
CASSRGQSNSPLHF
TGTGCCAGCAGTAGGGGACAGAGTAATTCACCCCTCCACTTT
>TRBV19|TRBD2|TRBJ2-7|few
CASSVTGTTYEQYF
TGTGCCAGTAGTGTAACCGGGACTACCTACGAGCAGTACTTC
>TRBV24-1|-|TRBJ2-3|-
CATSQGSTDTQYF
TGTGCCACCAGTCAAGGGAGCACAGATACGCAGTATTTT